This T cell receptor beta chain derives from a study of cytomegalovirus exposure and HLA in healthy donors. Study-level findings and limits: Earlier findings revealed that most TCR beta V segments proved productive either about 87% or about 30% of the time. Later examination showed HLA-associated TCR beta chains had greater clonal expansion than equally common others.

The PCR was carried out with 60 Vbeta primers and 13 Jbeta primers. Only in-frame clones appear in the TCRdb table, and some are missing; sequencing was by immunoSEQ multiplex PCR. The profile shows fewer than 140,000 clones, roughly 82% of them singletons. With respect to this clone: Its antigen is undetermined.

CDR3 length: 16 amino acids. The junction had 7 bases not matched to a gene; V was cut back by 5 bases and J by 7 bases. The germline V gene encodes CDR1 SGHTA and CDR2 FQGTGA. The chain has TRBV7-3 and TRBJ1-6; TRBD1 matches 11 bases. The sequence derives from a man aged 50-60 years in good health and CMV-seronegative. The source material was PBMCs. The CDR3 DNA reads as TGTGCCAGCAGCCAAGATGGACAGGGGGCGAATTCACCCCTCCACTTT. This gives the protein CASSQDGQGANSPLHF.